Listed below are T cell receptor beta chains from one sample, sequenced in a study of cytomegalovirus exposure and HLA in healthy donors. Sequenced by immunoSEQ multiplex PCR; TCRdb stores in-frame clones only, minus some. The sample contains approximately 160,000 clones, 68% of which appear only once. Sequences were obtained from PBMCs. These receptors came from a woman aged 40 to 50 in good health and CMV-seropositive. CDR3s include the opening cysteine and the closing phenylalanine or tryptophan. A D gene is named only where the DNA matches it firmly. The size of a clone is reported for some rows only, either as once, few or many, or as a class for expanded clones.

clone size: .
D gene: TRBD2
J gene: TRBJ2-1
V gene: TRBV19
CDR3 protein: CASSRGLAGFSYNEQFF
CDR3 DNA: TGTGCCAGTAGCCGGGGACTAGCGGGTTTTTCCTACAATGAGCAGTTCTTC

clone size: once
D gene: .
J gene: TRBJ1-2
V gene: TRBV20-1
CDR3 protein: CSEDTNYGYTF
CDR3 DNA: TGCAGTGAAGACACCAACTATGGCTACACCTTC

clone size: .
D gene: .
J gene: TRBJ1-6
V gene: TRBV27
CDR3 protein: CASKGRWRGNSPLNF
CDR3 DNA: TGTGCCAGCAAAGGGAGGTGGAGGGGCAATTCACCCCTCAACTTT

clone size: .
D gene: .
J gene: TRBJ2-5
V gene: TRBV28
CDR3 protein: CASRNQGKETQYF
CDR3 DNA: TGTGCCAGCAGAAATCAGGGGAAAGAGACCCAGTACTTC

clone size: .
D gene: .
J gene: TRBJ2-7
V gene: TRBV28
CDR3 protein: CASTPALPGSYEQYF
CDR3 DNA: TGTGCCAGCACCCCGGCCCTTCCGGGCTCCTACGAGCAGTACTTC

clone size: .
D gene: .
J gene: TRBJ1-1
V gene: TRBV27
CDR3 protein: CASSLTPMNTEAFF
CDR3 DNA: TGTGCCAGCAGTTTGACACCCATGAACACTGAAGCTTTCTTT

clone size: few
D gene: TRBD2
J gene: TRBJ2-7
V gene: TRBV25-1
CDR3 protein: CASSEFGGSSYEQYF
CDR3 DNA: TGTGCCAGCAGTGAATTCGGGGGGAGCTCCTACGAGCAGTACTTC

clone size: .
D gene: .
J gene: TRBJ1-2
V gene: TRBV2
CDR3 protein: CASSDEASYYGYTF
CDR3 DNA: TGTGCCAGCAGTGATGAGGCAAGCTACTATGGCTACACCTTC

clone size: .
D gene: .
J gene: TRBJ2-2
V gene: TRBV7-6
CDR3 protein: CASSPRTGTPITGELFF
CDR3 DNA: TGTGCCAGCAGCCCACGAACCGGGACTCCGATCACCGGGGAGCTGTTTTTT

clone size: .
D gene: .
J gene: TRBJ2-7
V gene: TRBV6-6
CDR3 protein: CASSTPSGEQYF
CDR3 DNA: TGTGCCAGCAGTACCCCTTCCGGGGAGCAGTACTTC

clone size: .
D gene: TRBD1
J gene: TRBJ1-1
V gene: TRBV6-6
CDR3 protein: CASSYYRGMAFF
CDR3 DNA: TGTGCCAGCAGTTACTACAGGGGTATGGCTTTCTTT

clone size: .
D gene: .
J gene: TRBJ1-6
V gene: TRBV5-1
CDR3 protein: CASRRGDALNSPLHF
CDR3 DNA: TGCGCCAGCAGACGGGGGGACGCGCTAAATTCACCCCTCCACTTT

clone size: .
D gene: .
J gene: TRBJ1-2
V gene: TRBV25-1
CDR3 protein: CASSESRAANYAYTF
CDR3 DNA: TGTGCCAGCAGTGAAAGCAGGGCAGCTAACTATGCCTACACCTTC

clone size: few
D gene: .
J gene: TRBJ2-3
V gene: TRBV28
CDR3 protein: CASSYPSLDGVSDTQYF
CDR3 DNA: TGTGCCAGCAGTTATCCCTCTTTAGACGGGGTGTCAGATACGCAGTATTTT

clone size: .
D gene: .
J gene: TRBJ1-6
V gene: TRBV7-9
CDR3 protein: CASSRGQYNSPLHF
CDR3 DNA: TGTGCCAGCAGCCGGGGACAATATAATTCACCCCTCCACTTT

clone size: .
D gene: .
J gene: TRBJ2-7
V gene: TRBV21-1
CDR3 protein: CASSAWTGETAGAAYEQYF
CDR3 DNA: TGTGCCAGCAGCGCCTGGACAGGGGAAACAGCGGGGGCCGCCTACGAGCAGTACTTC

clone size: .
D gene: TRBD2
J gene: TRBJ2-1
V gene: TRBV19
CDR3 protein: CASTVTSGRLNEQFF
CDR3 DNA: TGTGCCAGTACCGTGACTAGCGGGAGACTCAATGAGCAGTTCTTC

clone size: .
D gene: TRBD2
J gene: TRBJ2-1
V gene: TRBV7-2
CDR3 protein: CASTPPSGSGRYNEQFF
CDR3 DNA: TGTGCCAGCACCCCGCCTTCCGGGAGCGGGAGGTACAATGAGCAGTTCTTC

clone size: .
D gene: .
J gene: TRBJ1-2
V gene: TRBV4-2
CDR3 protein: CASSLAATTDGYTF
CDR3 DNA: TGTGCCAGCAGCCTAGCAGCGACTACAGATGGCTACACCTTC

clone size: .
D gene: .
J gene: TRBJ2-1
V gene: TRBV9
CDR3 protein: CASSVGGSDSYNEQFF
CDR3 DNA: TGTGCCAGCAGCGTAGGTGGCAGCGACTCCTACAATGAGCAGTTCTTC

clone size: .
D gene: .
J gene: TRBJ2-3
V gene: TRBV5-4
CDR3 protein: CASRESSANTDTQYF
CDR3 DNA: TGTGCCAGCAGAGAGAGCTCTGCTAACACAGATACGCAGTATTTT

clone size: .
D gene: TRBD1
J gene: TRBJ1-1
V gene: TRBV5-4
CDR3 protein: CASSRQGGDEAFF
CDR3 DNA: TGTGCCAGCAGCCGACAGGGTGGGGACGAAGCTTTCTTT

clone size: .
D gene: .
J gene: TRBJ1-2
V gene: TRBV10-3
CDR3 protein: CAISGSTDNYGYTF
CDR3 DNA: TGTGCCATCAGTGGCTCGACAGATAACTATGGCTACACCTTC

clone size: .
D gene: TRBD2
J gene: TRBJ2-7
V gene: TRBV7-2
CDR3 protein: CASSLGTSGSYEQYF
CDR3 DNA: TGTGCCAGCAGCTTAGGGACTAGCGGTTCCTACGAGCAGTACTTC

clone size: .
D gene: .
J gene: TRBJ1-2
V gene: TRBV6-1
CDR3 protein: CASTGEYGYTF
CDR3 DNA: TGTGCCAGCACCGGGGAATATGGCTACACCTTC

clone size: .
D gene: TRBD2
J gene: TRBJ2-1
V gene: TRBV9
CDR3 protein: CASSVEGAGAEDNEQFF
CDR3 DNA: TGTGCCAGCAGCGTAGAGGGAGCGGGGGCTGAAGACAATGAGCAGTTCTTC

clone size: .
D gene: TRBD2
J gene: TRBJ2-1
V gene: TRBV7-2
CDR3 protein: CASSFSRGWVAGGFNEQFF
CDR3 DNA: TGTGCCAGCAGCTTTTCGAGGGGCTGGGTAGCGGGGGGCTTCAATGAGCAGTTCTTC

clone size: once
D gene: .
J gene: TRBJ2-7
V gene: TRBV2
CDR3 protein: CASRRSYEQYF
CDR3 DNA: TGTGCCAGCAGGAGGAGCTACGAGCAGTACTTC

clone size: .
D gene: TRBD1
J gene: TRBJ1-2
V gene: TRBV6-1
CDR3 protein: CASSAGTDLNYGYTF
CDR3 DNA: TGTGCCAGCAGTGCGGGGACAGATCTAAACTATGGCTACACCTTC

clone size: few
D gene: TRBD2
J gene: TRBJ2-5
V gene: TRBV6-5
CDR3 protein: CASSTSGGQETQYF
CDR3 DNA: TGTGCCAGCAGCACTAGCGGGGGGCAAGAGACCCAGTACTTC

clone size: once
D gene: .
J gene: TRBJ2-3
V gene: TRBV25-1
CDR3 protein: CASSESGLGTDTQYF
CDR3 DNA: TGTGCCAGCAGTGAGTCGGGTTTAGGCACAGATACGCAGTATTTT

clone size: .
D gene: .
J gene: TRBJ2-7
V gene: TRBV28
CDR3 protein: CASRLQQGTNEQYF
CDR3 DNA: TGTGCCAGCAGACTGCAACAGGGTACCAACGAGCAGTACTTC

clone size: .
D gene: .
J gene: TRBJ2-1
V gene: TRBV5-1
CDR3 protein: CASSVADNEQFF
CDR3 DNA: TGCGCCAGCAGCGTAGCGGACAATGAGCAGTTCTTC

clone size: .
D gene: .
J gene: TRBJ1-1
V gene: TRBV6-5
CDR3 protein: CASRYELSTEAFF
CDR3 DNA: TGTGCCAGCAGGTACGAGCTGAGCACTGAAGCTTTCTTT

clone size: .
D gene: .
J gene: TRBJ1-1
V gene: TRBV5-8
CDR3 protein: CASSRLTANEAFF
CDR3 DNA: TGTGCCAGCAGCCGGCTGACAGCGAATGAAGCTTTCTTT

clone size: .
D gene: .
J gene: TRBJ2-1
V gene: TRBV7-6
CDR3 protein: CASSLAARRVGGEQFF
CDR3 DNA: TGTGCCAGCAGCTTAGCGGCCCGGAGGGTAGGCGGGGAGCAGTTCTTC

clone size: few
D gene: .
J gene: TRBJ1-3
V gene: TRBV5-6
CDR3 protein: CASSSGLSSGNTIYF
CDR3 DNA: TGTGCCAGCAGCTCGGGACTGAGCTCTGGAAACACCATATATTTT

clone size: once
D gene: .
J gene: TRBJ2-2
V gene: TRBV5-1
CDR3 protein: CASSLGAGTNTGELFF
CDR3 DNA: TGCGCCAGCAGCTTGGGGGCAGGGACAAACACCGGGGAGCTGTTTTTT

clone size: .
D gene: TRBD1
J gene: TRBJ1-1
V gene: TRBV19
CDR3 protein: CASRIGQGGTEAFF
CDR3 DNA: TGTGCCAGTAGGATCGGACAGGGGGGGACTGAAGCTTTCTTT

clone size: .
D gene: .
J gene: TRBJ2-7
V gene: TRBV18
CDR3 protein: CASSPPTDYEQYF
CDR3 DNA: TGTGCCAGCTCACCACCCACAGACTACGAGCAGTACTTC

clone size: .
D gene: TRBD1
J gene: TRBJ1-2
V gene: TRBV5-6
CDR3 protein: CASSLDRGTYGYTF
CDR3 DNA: TGTGCCAGCAGCTTGGACAGGGGAACCTATGGCTACACCTTC

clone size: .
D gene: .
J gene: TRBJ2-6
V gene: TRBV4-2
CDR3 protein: CASSQERGGANVLTF
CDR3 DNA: TGTGCCAGCAGCCAAGAACGGGGTGGGGCCAACGTCCTGACTTTC

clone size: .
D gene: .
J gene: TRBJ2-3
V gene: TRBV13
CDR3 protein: CASSPPVGGSTDTQYF
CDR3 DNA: TGTGCCAGCAGCCCCCCCGTTGGCGGCAGCACAGATACGCAGTATTTT

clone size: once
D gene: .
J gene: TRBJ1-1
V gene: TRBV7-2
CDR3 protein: CASSREAGLNTEAFF
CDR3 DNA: TGTGCCAGCAGCAGAGAGGCAGGGCTGAACACTGAAGCTTTCTTT

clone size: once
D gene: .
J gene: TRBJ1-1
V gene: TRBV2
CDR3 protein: CASSIGRENTEAFF
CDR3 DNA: TGTGCCAGCAGTATAGGACGGGAGAACACTGAAGCTTTCTTT

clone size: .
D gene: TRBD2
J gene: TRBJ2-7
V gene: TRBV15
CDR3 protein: CATSSGASGRSYEQYF
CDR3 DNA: TGTGCCACCTCAAGCGGCGCTAGCGGGAGGTCATACGAGCAGTACTTC

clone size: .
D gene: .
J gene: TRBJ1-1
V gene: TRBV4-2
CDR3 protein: CASSQEMVATEKAEAFF
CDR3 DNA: TGTGCCAGCAGCCAAGAGATGGTGGCTACAGAAAAAGCTGAAGCTTTCTTT

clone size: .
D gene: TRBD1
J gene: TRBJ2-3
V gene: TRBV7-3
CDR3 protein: CASSLNFQGAGDTQYF
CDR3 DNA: TGTGCCAGCAGCTTAAACTTCCAGGGGGCGGGAGATACGCAGTATTTT

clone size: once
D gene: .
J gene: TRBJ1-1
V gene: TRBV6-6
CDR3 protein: CASSPQGVNTEAFF
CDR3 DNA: TGTGCCAGCAGCCCACAGGGTGTGAACACTGAAGCTTTCTTT

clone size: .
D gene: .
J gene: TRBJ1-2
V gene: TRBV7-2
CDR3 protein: CASSLGSEANYGYTF
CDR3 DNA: TGTGCCAGCAGCCTTGGGAGCGAAGCCAACTATGGCTACACCTTC

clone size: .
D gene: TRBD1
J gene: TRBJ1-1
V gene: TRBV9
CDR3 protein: CASSDYRGSMVEAFF
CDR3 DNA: TGTGCCAGCAGCGACTACAGGGGTAGTATGGTTGAAGCTTTCTTT

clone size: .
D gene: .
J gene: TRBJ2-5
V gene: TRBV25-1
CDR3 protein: CASNQPGEETQYF
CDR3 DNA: TGTGCCAGCAATCAACCAGGGGAAGAGACCCAGTACTTC

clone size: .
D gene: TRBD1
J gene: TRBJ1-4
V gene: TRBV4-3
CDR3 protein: CASSVRDRLATNEKLFF
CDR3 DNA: TGCGCCAGCAGCGTCCGGGACAGGCTGGCAACTAATGAAAAACTGTTTTTT

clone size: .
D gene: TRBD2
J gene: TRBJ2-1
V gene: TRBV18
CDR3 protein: CASSPPGLAGGHEQFF
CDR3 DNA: TGTGCCAGCTCACCCCCGGGACTAGCGGGAGGCCATGAGCAGTTCTTC

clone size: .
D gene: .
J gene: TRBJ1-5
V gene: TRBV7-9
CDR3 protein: CASSRLAGNTDTQHF
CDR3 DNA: TGTGCCAGCAGCCGACTAGCGGGGAACACAGATACGCAGCATTTT

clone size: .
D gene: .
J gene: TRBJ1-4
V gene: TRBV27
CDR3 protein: CASSAMEPGAGTNEKLFF
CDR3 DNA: TGTGCCAGCAGTGCCATGGAGCCAGGGGCAGGGACTAATGAAAAACTGTTTTTT

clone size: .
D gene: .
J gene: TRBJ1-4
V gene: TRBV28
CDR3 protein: CASRGGTKYRANEKLFF
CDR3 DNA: TGTGCCAGCAGGGGGGGGACCAAGTATAGGGCTAATGAAAAACTGTTTTTT

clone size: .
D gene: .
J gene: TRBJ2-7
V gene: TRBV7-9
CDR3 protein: CASSPTGLPYEQYF
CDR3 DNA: TGTGCCAGCAGCCCAACGGGTCTTCCCTACGAGCAGTACTTC

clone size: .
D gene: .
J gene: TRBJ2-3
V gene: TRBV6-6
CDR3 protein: CASRAPGLGGDTQYF
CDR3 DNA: TGTGCCAGCAGAGCTCCGGGACTGGGGGGAGATACGCAGTATTTT